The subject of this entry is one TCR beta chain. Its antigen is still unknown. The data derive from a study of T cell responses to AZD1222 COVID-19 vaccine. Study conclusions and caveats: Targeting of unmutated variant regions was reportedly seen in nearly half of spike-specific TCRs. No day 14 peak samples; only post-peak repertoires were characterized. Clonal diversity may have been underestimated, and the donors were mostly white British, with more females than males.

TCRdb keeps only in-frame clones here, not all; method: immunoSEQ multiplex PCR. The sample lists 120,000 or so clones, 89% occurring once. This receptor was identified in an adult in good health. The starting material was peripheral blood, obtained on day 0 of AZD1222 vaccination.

DNA of the CDR3: TGCGCCAGCAGCCAAGGAGGTCTAGGTAGCGATACGCAGTATTTT. The encoded protein is CASSQGGLGSDTQYF. This sequence joins TRBV4-1 and TRBJ2-3; D gene uncertain. This CDR3 spans 15 amino acids. Germline V lookup: CDR1 MGHRA, CDR2 YSYEKL. The germline V and J ends were trimmed by 1 base and 6 bases, with 14 bases remaining between them.